The clone carrying this T cell receptor beta chain was counted between two and nine times. Study processing details: By means of reference gene primer amplification, nucleated cell counts were estimated. The repertoire was sequenced with immunoSEQ multiplex PCR; TCRdb's copy has only in-frame clones and lacks some. V and J calls and clone size follow that table, whereas D and trimming were derived from the DNA. The data contain 250,000 to 300,000 clones, around 86% of them seen just once; the ten biggest clones take up roughly 2.3%. Germline-derived CDR1 and CDR2 are SNHLY and FYNNEI. This CDR3 region has 19 residues. The V and J ends lost 3 bases and 2 bases respectively, with 23 bases between them. The data stem from a study of blood T cell repertoires in COVID-19. Study as a whole: COVID-19 samples collected from the United States, Italy and Spain covered acute and convalescent phases.

V is TRBV2 and J is TRBJ2-1; TRBD2 is a possible D gene (7 bases). The receptor comes from a man aged 50 or older with acute or convalescent COVID-19. The sequenced material came from peripheral blood. The CDR3 DNA reads TGTGCCAGCAGTGAGAAGACGACCTCTGGGGGGGGCGCCTACAATGAGCAGTTCTTC. The encoded protein is CASSEKTTSGGGAYNEQFF.